This T cell receptor beta chain was observed in a study of blood T cell repertoires in COVID-19. Across the study: There were acute and convalescent COVID-19 samples, and they came from the United States, Italy and Spain.

TCRdb keeps only in-frame clones here, not all; method: immunoSEQ multiplex PCR. The sample lists around 470,000 clones, around 91% occurring once. The TCR was taken from a man younger than 35 who had recovered from COVID-19. The sequencing input was PBMCs or T cells enriched from blood (not recorded which).

The chain's CDR3 is CATSDRRGPNTEAFF. The CDR3 DNA reads as TGTGCCACCAGTGATCGGAGGGGCCCGAACACTGAAGCTTTCTTT. The chain couples TRBV24-1 to TRBJ1-1, with a weak D call TRBD1 (5 bases). The germline V gene has CDR1 KGHDR and CDR2 SFDVKD. The CDR3 length is 15 residues. Trimming stripped 3 bases from V and 1 base from J, with 11 bases between.